Below are 3 T cell receptor beta chains sequenced from a single sample in a study of neurological immune-mediated disorders. Time point described: technical triplicate 3. TCRdb re-called the 5' RACE reads through MiXCR, storing one row per CDR3 protein. The sample contains some 48,000 distinct CDR3 sequences, around a fifth of which appear only once. The material sequenced was PBMCs. The receptors come from a man in his fifties or sixties with HTLV-1-associated myelopathy (HAM/TSP).

The sample holds many counts of this clonotype. The genes are TRBV9 and TRBJ2-2, with TRBD2 identical over 9 bases. CDR1 is SGDLS, CDR2 YYNGEE, per germline. The CDR3 consists of 16 residues. V shed 4 bases, J shed 1 base, and the junction held 5 bases outside the gene matches. For the CDR3, the DNA is TGTGCCAGCAGCTCATGGACTAGCGTGAACACCGGGGAGCTGTTTTTT. Its translation is CASSSWTSVNTGELFF.

The V call is TRBV6-5, the J call TRBJ2-1; unclear D gene. This CDR3 has 11 amino acids. The V and J ends lost 8 bases and 3 bases respectively, with 5 bases between them. Germline V gives CDR1 MNHEY, CDR2 SVGAGI. In DNA, the CDR3 is TGTGCCAGCTCGAACTACAATGAGCAGTTCTTC. It yields the protein CASSNYNEQFF.

In this sample, this clonotype turned up many times. The chain couples TRBV5-5 to TRBJ1-2; D is undetermined. Germline V lookup: CDR1 SGHKS, CDR2 YYEKEE (reference sequence). Deletions cut 0 bases from V and 8 bases from J, with 14 bases between. The CDR3 length is 14 residues. CDR3 sequence (DNA): TGTGCCAGCAGCTTGGAGGTCCCTATGGGCGGCTACACCTTC. It is translated as CASSLEVPMGGYTF. The variable domain in full, completed from reference TRBV5-5 and TRBJ1-2, reads DAGVTQSPTHLIKTRGQQVTLRCSPISGHKSVSWYQQVLGQGPQFIFQYYEKEERGRGNFPDRFSARQFPNYSSELNVNALLLGDSALYLCASSLEVPMGGYTFGSGTRLTVV.